This T cell receptor beta chain was obtained from a study of blood T cells in healthy people across ages. General study findings and limits: Unsorted PBMCs prevented conclusive naive versus antigen-experienced comparison.

V shed 4 bases and J shed 4 bases, with 11 bases lying between them. The CDR3 sequence is 14 residues long. Germline CDR1 and CDR2: SQVTM and ANQGSEA. As regards this clonotype: Its specificity is unknown.

A sample-barcoded 5' primer and a J-beta primer mix were used in a second PCR of about 7 to 12 cycles. TCRdb fed the 5' RACE reads into MiXCR, producing one record per CDR3 protein. The sample contains hundreds of thousands of distinct CDR3 sequences, 25% of which appear only once. These data also featured in a second study, about T cells of mothers and their children. According to that study: Among related mother-child pairs, overlap was slightly higher than in unrelated pairs, though not significantly.

The chain recombines TRBV29-1 with TRBJ2-6; D ambiguous. Sequenced input: blood. The sequence was collected from a boy aged 5-17 years in good health. For the CDR3, the DNA is TGCAGCGTTGTCAGCGTGTCCGGGGCCAACGTCCTGACTTTC. Protein product: CSVVSVSGANVLTF.